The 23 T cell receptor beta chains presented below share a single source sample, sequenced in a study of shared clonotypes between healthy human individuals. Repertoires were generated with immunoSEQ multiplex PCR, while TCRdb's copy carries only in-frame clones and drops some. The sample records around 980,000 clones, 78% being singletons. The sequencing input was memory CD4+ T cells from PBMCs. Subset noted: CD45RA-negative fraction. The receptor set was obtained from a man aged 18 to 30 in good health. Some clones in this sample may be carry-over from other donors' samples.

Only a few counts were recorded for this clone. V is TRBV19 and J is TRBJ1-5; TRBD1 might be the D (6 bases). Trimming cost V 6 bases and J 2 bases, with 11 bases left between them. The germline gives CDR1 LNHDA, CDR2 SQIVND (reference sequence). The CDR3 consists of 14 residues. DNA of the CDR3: TGTGCCAGTAGGCTACAGGGAGGCAATCAGCCCCAGCATTTT. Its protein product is CASRLQGGNQPQHF. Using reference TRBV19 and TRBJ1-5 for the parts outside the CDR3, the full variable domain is DGGITQSPKYLFRKEGQNVTLSCEQNLNHDAMYWYRQDPGQGLRLIYYSQIVNDFQKGDIAEGYSVSREKKESFPLTVTSAQKNPTAFYLCASRLQGGNQPQHFGDGTRLSIL.

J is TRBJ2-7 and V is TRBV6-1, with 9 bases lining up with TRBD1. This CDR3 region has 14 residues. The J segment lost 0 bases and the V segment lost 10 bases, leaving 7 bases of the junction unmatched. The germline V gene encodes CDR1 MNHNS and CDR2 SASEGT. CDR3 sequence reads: CATARDRASYEQYF. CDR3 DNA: TGTGCCACCGCTCGGGACAGGGCCTCCTACGAGCAGTACTTC.

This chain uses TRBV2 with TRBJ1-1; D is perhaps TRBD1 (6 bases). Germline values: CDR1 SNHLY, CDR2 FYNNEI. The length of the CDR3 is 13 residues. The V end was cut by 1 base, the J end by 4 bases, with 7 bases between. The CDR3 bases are TGTGCCAGCAGTGAAGAAGGGGGCACTGAAGCTTTCTTT. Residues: CASSEEGGTEAFF.

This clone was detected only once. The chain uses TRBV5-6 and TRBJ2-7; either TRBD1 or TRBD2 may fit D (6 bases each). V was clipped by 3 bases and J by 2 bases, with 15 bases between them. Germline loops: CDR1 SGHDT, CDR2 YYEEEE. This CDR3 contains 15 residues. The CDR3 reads CASSSGAGSAYEQYF. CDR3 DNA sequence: TGTGCCAGCAGCTCAGGGGCCGGGAGCGCCTACGAGCAGTACTTC.

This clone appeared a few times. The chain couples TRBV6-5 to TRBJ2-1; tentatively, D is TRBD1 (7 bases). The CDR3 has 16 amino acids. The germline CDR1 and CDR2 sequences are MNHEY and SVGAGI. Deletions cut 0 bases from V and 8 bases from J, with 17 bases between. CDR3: CASSYSQARGDDEQFF. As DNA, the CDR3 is TGTGCCAGCAGTTACTCTCAGGCCAGGGGGGACGATGAGCAGTTCTTC.

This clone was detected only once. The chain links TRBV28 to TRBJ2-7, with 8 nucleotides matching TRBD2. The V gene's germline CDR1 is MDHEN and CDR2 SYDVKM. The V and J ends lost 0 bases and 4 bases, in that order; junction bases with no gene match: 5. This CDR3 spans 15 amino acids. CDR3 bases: TGTGCCAGCAGTTTATGGGCTAGCGGGCATTACGAGCAGTACTTC. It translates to CASSLWASGHYEQYF.

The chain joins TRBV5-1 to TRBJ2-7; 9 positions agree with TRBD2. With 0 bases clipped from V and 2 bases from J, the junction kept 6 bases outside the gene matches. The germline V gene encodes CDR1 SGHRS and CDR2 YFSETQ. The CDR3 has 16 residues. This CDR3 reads CASSLASAGGPYEQYF. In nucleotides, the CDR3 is TGCGCCAGCAGCTTGGCCTCAGCGGGAGGCCCCTACGAGCAGTACTTC.

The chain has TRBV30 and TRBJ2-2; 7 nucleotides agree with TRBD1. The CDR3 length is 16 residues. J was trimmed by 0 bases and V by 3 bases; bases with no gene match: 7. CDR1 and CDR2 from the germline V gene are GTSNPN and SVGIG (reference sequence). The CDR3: CAWRIPDRANTGELFF. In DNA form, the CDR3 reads TGTGCCTGGAGAATCCCCGACAGGGCGAACACCGGGGAGCTGTTTTTT.

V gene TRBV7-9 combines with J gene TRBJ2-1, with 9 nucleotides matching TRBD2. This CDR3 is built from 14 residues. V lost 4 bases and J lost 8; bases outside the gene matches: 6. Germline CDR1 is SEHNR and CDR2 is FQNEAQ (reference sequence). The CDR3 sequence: CASSWGTSSDEQFF. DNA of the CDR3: TGTGCCAGCAGCTGGGGGACTAGCTCGGATGAGCAGTTCTTC.

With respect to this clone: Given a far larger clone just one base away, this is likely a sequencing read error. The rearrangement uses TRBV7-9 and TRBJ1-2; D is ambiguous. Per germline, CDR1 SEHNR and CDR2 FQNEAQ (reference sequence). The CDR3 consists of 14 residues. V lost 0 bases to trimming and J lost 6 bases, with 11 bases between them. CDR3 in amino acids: CASSLASGNHGYTF. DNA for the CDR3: TGTGCCAGCAGCTTAGCATCGGGAAACCATGGCTACACCTTC.

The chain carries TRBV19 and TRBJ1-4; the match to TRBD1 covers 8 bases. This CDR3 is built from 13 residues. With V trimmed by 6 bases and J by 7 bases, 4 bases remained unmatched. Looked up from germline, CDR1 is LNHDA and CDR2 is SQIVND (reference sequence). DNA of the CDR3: TGTGCCAGTAGCTCGACAGGGGCTGAAAAACTGTTTTTT. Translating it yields CASSSTGAEKLFF.

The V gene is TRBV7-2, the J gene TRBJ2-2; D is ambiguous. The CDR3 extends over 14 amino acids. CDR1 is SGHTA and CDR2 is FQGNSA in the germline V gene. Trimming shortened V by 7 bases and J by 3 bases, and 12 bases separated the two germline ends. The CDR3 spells CASNAGVHTGELFF. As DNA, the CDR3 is TGTGCCAGCAATGCTGGGGTCCACACCGGGGAGCTGTTTTTT.

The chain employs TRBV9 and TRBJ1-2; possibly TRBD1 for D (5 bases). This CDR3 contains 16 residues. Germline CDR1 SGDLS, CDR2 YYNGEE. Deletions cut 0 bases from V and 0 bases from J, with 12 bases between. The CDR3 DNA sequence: TGTGCCAGCAGCGTAGGGAAGGGGACCACTAACTATGGCTACACCTTC. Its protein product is CASSVGKGTTNYGYTF. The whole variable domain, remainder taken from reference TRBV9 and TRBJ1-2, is DSGVTQTPKHLITATGQRVTLRCSPRSGDLSVYWYQQSLDQGLQFLIQYYNGEERAKGNILERFSAQQFPDLHSELNLSSLELGDSALYFCASSVGKGTTNYGYTFGSGTRLTVV.

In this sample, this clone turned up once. The CDR3 bases are TGTGCCAGCAGCTTGGGAGGAGCGTACACTGGAAACATTCAGTACTTC. Its translation is CASSLGGAYTGNIQYF. The chain joins TRBV11-2 to TRBJ2-4; the D gene is possibly TRBD2 (6 bases). V gave up 3 bases and J gave up 6 bases, with 18 bases separating them. Germline lookup yields CDR1 SGHAT and CDR2 FQNNGV. The CDR3 contains 16 residues.

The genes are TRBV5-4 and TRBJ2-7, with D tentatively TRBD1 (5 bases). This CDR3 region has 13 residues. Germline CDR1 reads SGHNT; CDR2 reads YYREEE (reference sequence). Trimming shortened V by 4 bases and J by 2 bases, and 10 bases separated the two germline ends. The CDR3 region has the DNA TGTGCCAGCAGCCGGACGGACACCTACGAGCAGTACTTC. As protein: CASSRTDTYEQYF. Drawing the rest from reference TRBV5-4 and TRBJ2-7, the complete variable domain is ETGVTQSPTHLIKTRGQQVTLRCSSQSGHNTVSWYQQALGQGPQFIFQYYREEENGRGNFPPRFSGLQFPNYSSELNVNALELDDSALYLCASSRTDTYEQYFGPGTRLTVT.

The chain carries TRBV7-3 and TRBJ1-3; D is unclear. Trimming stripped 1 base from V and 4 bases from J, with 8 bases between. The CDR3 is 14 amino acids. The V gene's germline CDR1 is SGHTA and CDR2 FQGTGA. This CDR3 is CASSLKGGGNTIYF. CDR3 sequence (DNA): TGTGCCAGCAGCTTAAAGGGTGGGGGAAACACCATATATTTT.

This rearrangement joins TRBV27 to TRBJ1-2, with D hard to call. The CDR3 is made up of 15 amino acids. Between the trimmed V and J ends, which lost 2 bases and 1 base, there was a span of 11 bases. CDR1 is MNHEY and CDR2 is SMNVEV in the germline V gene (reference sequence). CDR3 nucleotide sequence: TGTGCCAGCAGTTTAAGACGAACGAATAACTATGGCTACACCTTC. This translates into CASSLRRTNNYGYTF.

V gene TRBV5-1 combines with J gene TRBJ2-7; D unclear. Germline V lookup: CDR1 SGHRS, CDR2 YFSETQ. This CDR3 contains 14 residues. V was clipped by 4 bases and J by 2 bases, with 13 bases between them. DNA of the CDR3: TGCGCCAGCAGCCGATCGGACGGTACCTACGAGCAGTACTTC. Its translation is CASSRSDGTYEQYF.

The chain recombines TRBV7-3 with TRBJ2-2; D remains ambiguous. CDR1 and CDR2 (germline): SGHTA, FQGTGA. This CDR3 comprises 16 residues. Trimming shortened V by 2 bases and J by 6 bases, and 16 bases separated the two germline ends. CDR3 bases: TGTGCCAGCAGCTTACAGGCCACCTGGGCGCCCGGGGAGCTGTTTTTT. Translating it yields CASSLQATWAPGELFF. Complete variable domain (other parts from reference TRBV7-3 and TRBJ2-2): GAGVSQTPSNKVTEKGKYVELRCDPISGHTALYWYRQSLGQGPEFLIYFQGTGAADDSGLPNDRFFAVRPEGSVSTLKIQRTERGDSAVYLCASSLQATWAPGELFFGEGSRLTVL.

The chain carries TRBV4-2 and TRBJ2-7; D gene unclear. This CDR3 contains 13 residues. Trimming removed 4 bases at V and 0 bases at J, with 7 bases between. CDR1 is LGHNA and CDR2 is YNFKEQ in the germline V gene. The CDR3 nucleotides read TGTGCCAGCAGCCCAAGGTCCTCCTACGAGCAGTACTTC. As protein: CASSPRSSYEQYF.

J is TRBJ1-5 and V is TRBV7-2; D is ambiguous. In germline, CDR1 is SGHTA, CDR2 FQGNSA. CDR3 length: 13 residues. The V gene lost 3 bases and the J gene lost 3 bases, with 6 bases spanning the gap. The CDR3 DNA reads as TGTGCCAGCAGCTTTCAAAACAATCAGCCCCAGCATTTT. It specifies CASSFQNNQPQHF.

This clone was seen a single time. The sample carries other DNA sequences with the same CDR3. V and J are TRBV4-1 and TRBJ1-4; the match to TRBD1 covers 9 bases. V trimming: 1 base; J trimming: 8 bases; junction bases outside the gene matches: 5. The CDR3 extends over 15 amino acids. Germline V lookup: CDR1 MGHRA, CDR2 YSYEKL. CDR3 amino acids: CASSQGRGQGEKLFF. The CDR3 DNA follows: TGCGCCAGCAGCCAAGGAAGGGGACAGGGCGAAAAACTGTTTTTT.

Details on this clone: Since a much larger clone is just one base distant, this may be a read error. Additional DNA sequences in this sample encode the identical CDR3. CDR3 coding DNA: TGTGCCAGCAGCTTGGGCCCGGGCTGGAGTGGCTACACCTTC. It specifies CASSLGPGWSGYTF. This chain joins TRBV5-6 and TRBJ1-2; no firm D call. CDR3 length: 14 residues. The V gene's germline CDR1 is SGHDT and CDR2 YYEEEE. Trimming cost V 0 bases and J 7 bases, with 13 bases left between them. Full variable domain (missing parts from reference TRBV5-6 and TRBJ1-2): DAGVTQSPTHLIKTRGQQVTLRCSPKSGHDTVSWYQQALGQGPQFIFQYYEEEERQRGNFPDRFSGHQFPNYSSELNVNALLLGDSALYLCASSLGPGWSGYTFGSGTRLTVV.